This T cell receptor (beta chain) was sequenced for a study of blood T cell repertoires in COVID-19. The assay was immunoSEQ multiplex PCR, and TCRdb's table has in-frame clones only and misses some. Of 88,000 or so clones listed, 65% to 85% are singletons. V lost 4 bases to trimming and J lost 0 bases, with 7 bases between them. The CDR3 loop spans 13 amino acids. This rearrangement joins TRBV12-3 or TRBV12-4 to TRBJ2-7, with unresolved D. The receptor was isolated from a man aged 55 to 70 with acute or convalescent COVID-19. Source material: peripheral blood. This chain's CDR3 is CASSSRFSYEQYF. In nucleotides, the CDR3 is TGTGCCAGCAGTTCCAGGTTCTCCTACGAGCAGTACTTC.